The rows below give T cell receptor beta chains drawn from one sample of a study of T-cell reconstitution after alpha-beta-depleted transplantation in children. TCRdb reanalysed the PCR reads using MiXCR and keeps one entry per CDR3 protein. This sample has 540,000 or so distinct CDR3 sequences, with more than 20% found just once. The sample consisted of PBMCs, mostly from graft donor cells, taken 360 days after TCRalphabeta/CD19-depleted stem cell transplant. Source of these receptors: a boy younger than two who had a stem cell transplant for acute myeloid leukemia, so the T cells may come from the graft donor. Each CDR3 is given with its conserved first and last residue. D genes are given only for firm matches. Only some rows state a clone size, as once, few, many or a class for expanded clones.

V gene	J gene	D gene	clone size	CDR3 protein	CDR3 DNA
TRBV6-5	TRBJ2-3	-	-	CASSYLQGRGTDTQYF	TGTGCCAGCAGTTACTTACAGGGTAGGGGCACAGATACGCAGTATTTT
TRBV12-3/TRBV12-4	TRBJ2-3	-	many	CASIKDRTDTQYF	TGTGCCAGCATCAAGGACAGAACAGATACGCAGTATTTT
TRBV12-3/TRBV12-4	TRBJ2-3	-	few	CASSLNGGTDTQYF	TGTGCCAGCAGTTTAAACGGGGGCACAGATACGCAGTATTTT
TRBV3-1	TRBJ2-2	-	-	CASSHSNGVPGELFF	TGTGCCAGCAGCCATTCTAACGGGGTCCCCGGGGAGCTGTTTTTT
TRBV7-9	TRBJ2-1	-	-	CASSPGRGGNEQFF	TGTGCCAGCAGCCCGGGTCGAGGGGGCAATGAGCAGTTCTTC
TRBV12-5	TRBJ2-1	-	many	CASGGAQEQFF	TGTGCTAGTGGGGGGGCACAGGAGCAGTTCTTC
TRBV5-6	TRBJ1-1	-	-	CASSGAKMNTEAFF	TGTGCCAGCAGTGGGGCCAAGATGAACACTGAAGCTTTCTTT
TRBV14	TRBJ1-3	TRBD1	-	CASSQGIDRAGNTIYF	TGTGCCAGCAGCCAAGGGATCGACAGGGCAGGAAACACCATATATTTT
TRBV5-6	TRBJ2-5	TRBD1	-	CASSLSSGGWWTQYF	TGTGCCAGCAGCTTGTCTTCAGGGGGCTGGTGGACCCAGTACTTC
TRBV3-1	TRBJ2-1	-	-	CASSQDLLSSYNEQFF	TGTGCCAGCAGCCAAGATTTACTGAGCTCCTACAATGAGCAGTTCTTC
TRBV18	TRBJ2-1	TRBD2	-	CASSPRRGVFNEQFF	TGTGCCAGCTCACCACGGCGGGGGGTATTCAATGAGCAGTTCTTC
TRBV18	TRBJ2-5	-	-	CASSPLDTQETQYF	TGTGCCAGCTCACCACTGGACACCCAAGAGACCCAGTACTTC
TRBV3-1	TRBJ2-5	-	-	CASSQDLRVQETQYF	TGTGCCAGCAGCCAAGACTTGCGGGTTCAAGAGACCCAGTACTTC
TRBV4-2	TRBJ2-1	TRBD2	-	CASSQDGGAENEQFF	TGTGCCAGCAGCCAAGACGGGGGGGCGGAAAATGAGCAGTTCTTC
TRBV7-7	TRBJ2-7	TRBD1	few	CASSPIGTGNYEQYF	TGTGCCAGCAGCCCGATTGGGACAGGGAACTACGAGCAGTACTTC
TRBV11-3	TRBJ2-1	-	-	CASSPTGSEQFF	TGTGCCAGCAGCCCTACAGGGTCCGAGCAGTTCTTC
TRBV6-5	TRBJ2-7	TRBD2	-	CASSYSGGVYEQYF	TGTGCCAGCAGTTACAGCGGGGGAGTTTACGAGCAGTACTTC
TRBV12-3/TRBV12-4	TRBJ2-1	-	-	CASSSQETQFF	TGTGCCAGCAGTTCTCAAGAGACCCAGTTCTTC
TRBV15	TRBJ2-7	-	-	CATSRDHGPYEQYF	TGTGCCACCAGCAGAGATCACGGACCCTACGAGCAGTACTTC
TRBV9	TRBJ1-6	-	-	CASSVDLRFSSPLHF	TGTGCCAGCAGCGTAGACTTAAGGTTCTCTTCACCCCTCCACTTT
TRBV7-9	TRBJ1-1	TRBD1	many	CASSSTDRANTEAFF	TGTGCCAGCAGTTCGACAGACAGGGCGAACACTGAAGCTTTCTTT
TRBV6-1	TRBJ1-2	TRBD1	many	CASSESGWTGNYGYTF	TGTGCCAGCAGTGAATCGGGCTGGACAGGGAACTATGGCTACACCTTC
TRBV7-1	TRBJ1-5	-	-	CASSSTPGGRDQPQHF	TGTGCCAGCAGCTCGACCCCGGGGGGCAGGGATCAGCCCCAGCATTTT
TRBV20-1	TRBJ2-1	-	-	CSVTGKGPLTYNEQFF	TGCAGTGTTACCGGGAAGGGCCCCCTGACCTACAATGAGCAGTTCTTC
TRBV4-2	TRBJ1-1	-	-	CASSLGTGSGTEAFF	TGTGCCAGCAGCCTAGGAACAGGGTCAGGGACTGAAGCTTTCTTT